A single sample is the source of the 25 T cell receptor beta chains below, sequenced in a study of T-cell memory formation after mild COVID-19. A single record per CDR3 protein comes from TCRdb applying MiXCR to the 5' RACE reads. The sample comprises roughly 200,000 distinct CDR3 sequences, 9.5% of which are singletons, and 3.5% rests with the top ten. Sequenced: PBMCs or a T cell subset sorted from them (not recorded which). These receptor sequences come from a young man who had mild COVID-19 (a few samples of this study predate the infection). Cell type and time point are not known.

Many counts were recorded for this clonotype. This sequence joins TRBV4-3 and TRBJ2-3; 9 positions agree with TRBD2. The CDR3 has 16 residues. CDR1 and CDR2 (germline): LGHNA, YSLEER. The V and J ends lost 3 bases and 5 bases, in that order; junction bases with no gene match: 9. DNA for the CDR3: TGCGCCAGCAGCCAGCGGGGGGGCCCTTTTGGAGATACGCAGTATTTT. Translated, it gives CASSQRGGPFGDTQYF.

The gene calls are TRBV20-1 and TRBJ1-2; a possible D gene is TRBD1 (5 bases). CDR3 length: 11 amino acids. Germline-derived CDR1 and CDR2 are DFQATT and SNEGSKA (reference sequence). V was trimmed by 5 bases and J by 3 bases, leaving 7 bases between them. CDR3 coding DNA: TGCAGTGCTCCGGGGGACTATGGCTACACCTTC. It codes for CSAPGDYGYTF.

This chain links TRBV6-1 with TRBJ2-3; D not certain. The germline gives CDR1 MNHNS, CDR2 SASEGT. The CDR3 has 12 amino acids. V was cut by 6 bases and J by 5 bases, with 9 bases left in between. The CDR3 region has the DNA TGTGCCAGCAGGCTGTTCTTAGATACGCAGTATTTT. Its translation is CASRLFLDTQYF.

In this sample, this clonotype turned up a few times. The chain has TRBV12-3 or TRBV12-4 and TRBJ2-2, with 8 nucleotides matching TRBD2. After removal of 5 bases from V and 2 bases from J, the junction contained 7 bases not matched to a gene. The CDR3 has 16 residues. Written as DNA, the CDR3 is TGTGCCAGCAGTCCTAAGGGACTAGTCAACACCGGGGAGCTGTTTTTT. Its translation is CASSPKGLVNTGELFF.

The rearrangement joins TRBV6-5 to TRBJ1-2; TRBD1 matches 8 bases. From germline, CDR1 is MNHEY and CDR2 SVGAGI. CDR3 length: 16 residues. V lost 0 bases, J lost 4 bases, and 7 bases stayed unmatched. CDR3 DNA sequence: TGTGCCAGCAGTTACTCCACAGGGGGGTCGGCCTATGGCTACACCTTC. The encoded protein is CASSYSTGGSAYGYTF.

V is TRBV5-1 and J is TRBJ1-2; tentatively, D is TRBD1 (5 bases). The CDR3 has 13 residues. Germline V gives CDR1 SGHRS, CDR2 YFSETQ. Deletions cut 5 bases from V and 6 bases from J, with 14 bases between. CDR3: CASSFGVGDGYTF. DNA for the CDR3: TGCGCCAGCAGTTTCGGAGTAGGGGATGGCTACACCTTC.

This clonotype was observed at least ten times. This chain joins TRBV12-3 or TRBV12-4 and TRBJ1-1; 10 bases map to TRBD1. The CDR3 runs to 14 residues. V lost 4 bases, J lost 4 bases, and 3 bases stayed unmatched. The CDR3 nucleotides read TGTGCCAGCAGTTCGCGGGACAGGGGCACTGAAGCTTTCTTT. Its translation: CASSSRDRGTEAFF.

Many counts were recorded for this clonotype. The chain carries TRBV7-3 and TRBJ1-2, with a weak D call TRBD1 (5 bases). The length of the CDR3 is 13 residues. The germline V gene encodes CDR1 SGHTA and CDR2 FQGTGA. V shed 5 bases and J shed 5 bases, with 12 bases lying between them. The CDR3 DNA reads TGTGCCAGCAGCGCCACCCAGGGTTATGGCTACACCTTC. As protein: CASSATQGYGYTF.

This clonotype was seen a few times. V usage is TRBV12-3 or TRBV12-4 and J usage is TRBJ2-2; TRBD2 agrees at 7 bases. The CDR3 length is 13 residues. Losses at the gene ends were 10 bases for V and 6 bases for J; bases not matched to a gene: 8. The CDR3: CATRRGEPGELFF. CDR3 nucleotides: TGTGCCACCCGCCGGGGGGAGCCCGGGGAGCTGTTTTTT.

This clonotype occurred a few times. The CDR3 bases are TGTGCCAGCAGTTCCACGACAGGGGCCTACTATGGCTACACCTTC. As protein: CASSSTTGAYYGYTF. The rearrangement links TRBV28 to TRBJ1-2; 8 nucleotides match TRBD1. From germline, CDR1 is MDHEN and CDR2 SYDVKM. CDR3 size: 15 residues. J lost 3 bases, V lost 4 bases, and 7 bases had no gene match.

This clonotype was counted only a few times. The CDR3 sequence: CASSLRQGANSPLHF. The CDR3 DNA reads as TGTGCCAGCAGTTTAAGACAGGGGGCCAATTCACCCCTCCACTTT. J is TRBJ1-6 and V is TRBV27, with 10 positions matching TRBD1. The V and J ends lost 2 bases and 7 bases, in that order; junction bases with no gene match: 2. Germline V CDR1 and CDR2: MNHEY, SMNVEV (reference sequence). The CDR3 has 15 amino acids.

The chain combines TRBV20-1 with TRBJ2-5; D may match TRBD1 or TRBD2 (5 bases each). V was shortened by 6 bases and J by 4 bases, with 18 bases between the two germline ends. Germline V gives CDR1 DFQATT, CDR2 SNEGSKA (reference sequence). CDR3 length: 14 amino acids. CDR3 DNA sequence: TGCAGTGCCGGACGAGGGGTAGTCATAGAGACCCAGTACTTC. Residues: CSAGRGVVIETQYF.

J is TRBJ1-4 and V is TRBV5-5; D uncertain. Trimming took off 2 bases at V and 5 bases at J, with 13 bases between the two ends. Germline values: CDR1 SGHKS, CDR2 YYEKEE (reference sequence). CDR3 length: 15 amino acids. In DNA, the CDR3 is TGTGCCAGCAGCTTTAGAGACGGGGAGAATGAAAAACTGTTTTTT. As protein: CASSFRDGENEKLFF.

This clonotype was recorded at least ten times. This chain uses TRBV5-1 with TRBJ2-3, with a tentative D call TRBD1 (5 bases). This CDR3 comprises 15 residues. Germline CDR1 SGHRS, CDR2 YFSETQ. V gave up 0 bases and J gave up 1 base, with 9 bases separating them. The DNA for the CDR3 is TGCGCCAGCAGCTTGGGATTAGGGGGCACAGATACGCAGTATTTT. This codes for CASSLGLGGTDTQYF.

This clonotype was counted a few times. The rearrangement links TRBV7-2 to TRBJ2-3; 8 nucleotides align to TRBD1. From germline, CDR1 is SGHTA and CDR2 FQGNSA. The V segment lost 5 bases and the J segment 4 bases; nucleotides outside the gene matches: 11. There are 16 residues in the CDR3. CDR3 sequence (DNA): TGTGCCAGCAGCCAGTACGTGGACAGGGTTGCAGATACGCAGTATTTT. Translated, it gives CASSQYVDRVADTQYF.

The gene calls are TRBV27 and TRBJ2-1, with 7 bases that match TRBD2. Unmatched junction bases numbered 21, after V lost 7 bases and J lost 6 bases. Germline V CDR1 and CDR2: MNHEY, SMNVEV (reference sequence). The CDR3 is 18 amino acids. This chain's CDR3 is CASTTTGGSLLLTNEQFF. In DNA, the CDR3 is TGTGCCAGCACCACTACCGGGGGGTCCCTTCTGCTTACCAATGAGCAGTTCTTC.

The V and J genes are TRBV28 and TRBJ2-3; no clear D gene. Germline V CDR1 and CDR2: MDHEN, SYDVKM. The CDR3 is 15 amino acids. V was cut by 6 bases and J by 2 bases, with 15 bases left in between. CDR3 sequence (DNA): TGTGCCAGCAGCCGAAGTACGGGCGCCACAGATACGCAGTATTTT. Its translation is CASSRSTGATDTQYF. Variable domain in full (rest from reference TRBV28 and TRBJ2-3): DVKVTQSSRYLVKRTGEKVFLECVQDMDHENMFWYRQDPGLGLRLIYFSYDVKMKEKGDIPEGYSVSREKKERFSLILESASTNQTSMYLCASSRSTGATDTQYFGPGTRLTVL.

This clonotype came up a few times. The chain is built from TRBV7-2 and TRBJ2-7, with TRBD2 matching over 11 bases. V was pared by 5 bases and J by 3 bases, with 6 bases of the junction left unmatched. CDR1 and CDR2 (germline): SGHTA, FQGNSA. This CDR3 region has 15 residues. The CDR3 nucleotides are TGTGCCAGCAGCAGAAGTAGCGGGGGGGTCTACGAGCAGTACTTC. Translation gives CASSRSSGGVYEQYF.

The chain is built from TRBV2 and TRBJ1-5; no firm D call. The V end lost 5 bases, the J end lost 2 bases, and 7 bases lay between the germline ends. CDR3 length equals 13 residues. Germline V lookup: CDR1 SNHLY, CDR2 FYNNEI. The CDR3, as DNA: TGTGCCAGCAGTCAGACGGGCAATCAGCCCCAGCATTTT. Its protein is CASSQTGNQPQHF.

The chain employs TRBV6-8 and TRBJ2-7; TRBD2 is a possible D gene (7 bases). Germline CDR1 is MNHGY and CDR2 is SAAAGT. The CDR3 spans 20 residues. Trimming left V 2 bases short and J 0 bases short, with 26 bases between. The CDR3 DNA sequence: TGTGCCAGCAGTTACCCCACCGTGCGGGGGCGACTCGGAAGCTCCTACGAGCAGTACGTC. Protein sequence: CASSYPTVRGRLGSSYEQYV.

The J gene is TRBJ2-7, the V gene TRBV5-1; maybe TRBD2 (5 bases). V lost 3 bases, J lost 4 bases, and 17 bases lay in between. The CDR3 spans 15 residues. Germline V lookup: CDR1 SGHRS, CDR2 YFSETQ. The CDR3 DNA reads as TGCGCCAGCAGCTCGCCGGACTCCGGCGGGTACGAGCAGTACTTC. As protein: CASSSPDSGGYEQYF.

The rearrangement links TRBV29-1 to TRBJ2-2; 8 positions match TRBD1. Germline V lookup: CDR1 SQVTM, CDR2 ANQGSEA. The V and J ends lost 4 bases and 6 bases, in that order; junction bases with no gene match: 4. The CDR3 length is 13 residues. The CDR3 loop is CSVVGRGPGELFF. CDR3 sequence (DNA): TGCAGCGTTGTAGGCAGGGGGCCCGGGGAGCTGTTTTTT.

The chain combines TRBV29-1 with TRBJ2-7; D may match TRBD1 or TRBD2 (6 bases each). This CDR3 comprises 12 residues. Deletions cut 4 bases from V and 6 bases from J, with 13 bases between. Germline V gene sequence: CDR1 SQVTM, CDR2 ANQGSEA. CDR3 nucleotide sequence: TGCAGCGTTGTACCAGGGGAGGCCGAGCAGTACTTC. As protein: CSVVPGEAEQYF.

The genes are TRBV5-6 and TRBJ2-7; no clear D. V lost 2 bases to trimming and J lost 0 bases, with 9 bases between them. CDR1 is SGHDT and CDR2 is YYEEEE in the germline V gene. The CDR3 contains 14 residues. The CDR3 reads CASSFRATSYEQYV. As DNA, the CDR3 is TGTGCCAGCAGCTTCCGGGCGACCTCCTACGAGCAGTACGTC.

This clonotype occurred many times. V usage is TRBV12-3 or TRBV12-4 and J usage is TRBJ2-7; 8 nucleotides align to TRBD1. The CDR3 loop spans 13 amino acids. Unmatched junction bases numbered 8, after V lost 6 bases and J lost 7 bases. In DNA form, the CDR3 reads TGTGCCAGCAGCCGGACAGGGCCTTGGGAGCAGTACTTC. This translates into CASSRTGPWEQYF.